The 21 T cell receptor beta chains listed next were all sequenced from one sample in a study of T cell responses to AZD1222 COVID-19 vaccine. Produced via immunoSEQ multiplex PCR; TCRdb's table is partial and in-frame only. This table holds around 100,000 clones, roughly 91% found once. Sequencing was performed on peripheral blood, taken on day 0 of AZD1222 vaccination. These TCRs come from an adult in good health.

This clone is a singleton in its sample. J is TRBJ1-5 and V is TRBV10-3; perhaps TRBD1 as D (6 bases). Germline loops: CDR1 ENHRY, CDR2 SYGVKD. The CDR3 runs to 14 residues. V was shortened by 3 bases and J by 3 bases, with 9 bases between the two germline ends. CDR3 DNA sequence: TGTGCCATCAGTGATGGGGGACACAATCAGCCCCAGCATTTT. This translates into CAISDGGHNQPQHF.

This sequence joins TRBV27 and TRBJ1-1; the D gene is possibly TRBD1 (5 bases). The V gene lost 6 bases and the J gene lost 1 base, with 9 bases spanning the gap. The CDR3 runs 13 residues. The germline CDR1 and CDR2 sequences are MNHEY and SMNVEV (reference sequence). The CDR3 protein is CASRSGGNTEAFF. The CDR3 coding sequence is TGTGCCAGCAGAAGTGGGGGGAACACTGAAGCTTTCTTT.

The chain employs TRBV7-3 and TRBJ2-2, with TRBD2 identical over 13 bases. CDR1 and CDR2 from the germline V gene are SGHTA and FQGTGA. The CDR3 sequence is 16 residues long. Trimming removed 4 bases from V and 8 bases from J; junction bases left unmatched: 7. CDR3 loop: CASSSGLAGRGGELFF. The CDR3 coding sequence is TGTGCCAGCAGCTCGGGACTAGCGGGAAGGGGAGGGGAGCTGTTTTTT.

The V call is TRBV6-5, the J call TRBJ2-1; 13 bases are a match to TRBD2. Germline CDR1 and CDR2: MNHEY and SVGAGI. This CDR3 spans 15 amino acids. V gave up 6 bases and J gave up 7 bases; unmatched junction bases: 6. The CDR3 here is CASRLAGGPGNEQFF. CDR3 nucleotides: TGTGCCAGCAGACTAGCGGGAGGGCCTGGTAATGAGCAGTTCTTC.

The gene calls are TRBV5-1 and TRBJ1-1; unclear D gene. The germline V gene has CDR1 SGHRS and CDR2 YFSETQ. Trimming pared 0 bases from V and 7 bases from J, leaving 16 bases between. CDR3 size: 15 residues. CDR3 coding DNA: TGCGCCAGCAGCTTGGAGGGTGGTGTCTCTTTTGAAGCTTTCTTT. Its protein is CASSLEGGVSFEAFF.

The V and J genes are TRBV2 and TRBJ2-7; no definite D call. The CDR3 has 11 amino acids. From germline, CDR1 is SNHLY and CDR2 FYNNEI. The DNA of the CDR3 is TGTGCTACATCAAGGTTTTACGAGCAGTACTTC. This sequence encodes CATSRFYEQYF.

The J gene is TRBJ2-3, the V gene TRBV5-6; no clear D gene. The germline V gene encodes CDR1 SGHDT and CDR2 YYEEEE. Trimming took off 4 bases at V and 3 bases at J, with 9 bases between the two ends. The CDR3 has 13 amino acids. CDR3 amino acids: CASSPLSTDTQYF. The CDR3 DNA is TGTGCCAGCAGCCCACTCTCAACAGATACGCAGTATTTT.

This chain uses TRBV27 with TRBJ1-2, with a possible D match to TRBD1 (6 bases). The CDR3 consists of 15 residues. Germline V CDR1 and CDR2: MNHEY, SMNVEV (reference sequence). Trimming pared 5 bases from V and 8 bases from J, leaving 21 bases between. The CDR3 spells CASSPWDTGVGGYTF. CDR3 coding DNA: TGTGCCAGCAGTCCCTGGGACACTGGGGTGGGGGGCTACACCTTC.

This clone appeared a single time. V and J are TRBV5-8 and TRBJ2-2; TRBD2 matches 8 bases. This CDR3 has 14 amino acids. With V trimmed by 4 bases and J by 4 bases, 3 bases remained unmatched. Germline CDR1 and CDR2: SGHTS and YDEGEE. In DNA form, the CDR3 reads TGTGCCAGCAGCCGGACTAGCTCCACCGGGGAGCTGTTTTTT. This sequence encodes CASSRTSSTGELFF.

The CDR3 DNA reads as TGTGCCAGCAGCTCCACAGAAATCACTACCAAAAACATTCAGTACTTC. Amino acid sequence: CASSSTEITTKNIQYF. The V and J genes are TRBV13 and TRBJ2-4; D ambiguous. V was shortened by 4 bases and J by 2 bases, with 15 bases between the two germline ends. CDR1 is PRHDT and CDR2 is FYEKMQ in the germline V gene (reference sequence). The length of the CDR3 is 16 residues.

The chain recombines TRBV7-2 with TRBJ1-2; 7 bases match TRBD1. The germline V gene has CDR1 SGHTA and CDR2 FQGNSA. The CDR3 is 15 amino acids. Trimming took 6 bases from V and 8 from J; bases not matched to a gene: 15. Written as DNA, the CDR3 is TGTGCCAGCAGAGGCCACGGGACAGCAGTGCAGGGCTACACCTTC. It yields the protein CASRGHGTAVQGYTF.

This clone was recorded a few times. V and J are TRBV28 and TRBJ2-7; weak D call: TRBD2 (6 bases). Germline V gene data show CDR1 as MDHEN and CDR2 as SYDVKM. The CDR3 sequence is 18 residues long. V lost 2 bases and J lost 2, with 22 bases in between. The CDR3 sequence is CASSLVWGGNPGPYEQYF. CDR3 nucleotides: TGTGCCAGCAGTTTAGTATGGGGCGGGAACCCTGGCCCCTACGAGCAGTACTTC.

CDR3: CASSFRSRNQPQHF. DNA for the CDR3: TGTGCCAGTAGTTTTAGGAGCCGCAATCAGCCCCAGCATTTT. J is TRBJ1-5 and V is TRBV19; D gene ambiguous. The ends were cut back, 5 bases at V and 2 bases at J, with 10 bases in the middle. The germline gives CDR1 LNHDA, CDR2 SQIVND (reference sequence). The CDR3 spans 14 residues.

This chain uses TRBV29-1 with TRBJ1-1; D unclear. Trimming left V 7 bases short and J 1 base short, with 10 bases between. CDR3 size: 12 residues. Germline V gives CDR1 SQVTM, CDR2 ANQGSEA. Here the CDR3 DNA reads TGCAGCGCGGGTCGGACGAACACTGAAGCTTTCTTT. This translates into CSAGRTNTEAFF.

V and J are TRBV7-3 and TRBJ1-1; no clear D gene. The length of the CDR3 is 13 residues. The germline gives CDR1 SGHTA, CDR2 FQGTGA. V shed 5 bases and J shed 6 bases, with 13 bases lying between them. DNA for the CDR3: TGTGCCAGCAGCCCCTCCGGGAGCTCTGAAGCTTTCTTT. Protein product: CASSPSGSSEAFF.

This sequence joins TRBV21-1 and TRBJ2-5; the table's TRBD2 call for D was not verified on the DNA. TRBV21-1 corresponds to a pseudogene. This CDR3 has 17 residues. CDR3: CASSKGRPSAYQETQYF. CDR3 in DNA: TGTGCCAGCAGCAAAGGTCGGCCTAGCGCATACCAAGAGACCCAGTACTTC.

This sequence joins TRBV21-1 and TRBJ1-1. TRBV21-1 is noted as a pseudogene. The CDR3 extends over 18 amino acids. The CDR3 reads CASSKSDVTWKRSTEAFF. CDR3 in DNA: TGTGCCAGCAGCAAATCTGATGTCACGTGGAAGCGGAGCACTGAAGCTTTCTTT.

The rearrangement uses TRBV24-1 and TRBJ2-2; D not certain. CDR1 is KGHDR and CDR2 is SFDVKD in the germline V gene. Trimming left V 1 base short and J 4 bases short, with 18 bases between. The CDR3 is 18 amino acids. CDR3 sequence (DNA): TGTGCCACCAGTGATTTACCCGGGTCCTACCGCGGCACCGGGGAGCTGTTTTTT. Protein sequence: CATSDLPGSYRGTGELFF.

The V call is TRBV5-5, the J call TRBJ2-2; no clear D. The germline V gene encodes CDR1 SGHKS and CDR2 YYEKEE (reference sequence). The length of the CDR3 is 16 residues. Between the trimmed V and J ends, which lost 0 bases and 7 bases, there was a span of 16 bases. The CDR3 DNA reads TGTGCCAGCAGCTTGGATTGGACCCCCTCGGGCGGGGAGCTGTTTTTT. Translation: CASSLDWTPSGGELFF. Full variable domain (remainder filled in from reference TRBV5-5 and TRBJ2-2): DAGVTQSPTHLIKTRGQQVTLRCSPISGHKSVSWYQQVLGQGPQFIFQYYEKEERGRGNFPDRFSARQFPNYSSELNVNALLLGDSALYLCASSLDWTPSGGELFFGEGSRLTVL.

The chain joins TRBV7-8 to TRBJ2-3; no definite D call. The CDR3 runs 16 residues. The V end was cut by 6 bases, the J end by 10 bases, with 26 bases between. Germline assignment: CDR1 SGHVS and CDR2 FQNEAQ. In DNA form, the CDR3 reads TGTGCCAGCAGTAATTCACGCCAGGCGGATGATGGTTCGCAGTATTTT. Residues: CASSNSRQADDGSQYF.

The chain couples TRBV24-1 to TRBJ2-1; D is undetermined. Trimming pared 5 bases from V and 2 bases from J, leaving 12 bases between. The V gene's germline CDR1 is KGHDR and CDR2 SFDVKD. The CDR3 has 15 residues. CDR3 nucleotide sequence: TGTGCCACCAGTGTAGGAACGACTGCCTACAATGAGCAGTTCTTC. Translated, it gives CATSVGTTAYNEQFF.